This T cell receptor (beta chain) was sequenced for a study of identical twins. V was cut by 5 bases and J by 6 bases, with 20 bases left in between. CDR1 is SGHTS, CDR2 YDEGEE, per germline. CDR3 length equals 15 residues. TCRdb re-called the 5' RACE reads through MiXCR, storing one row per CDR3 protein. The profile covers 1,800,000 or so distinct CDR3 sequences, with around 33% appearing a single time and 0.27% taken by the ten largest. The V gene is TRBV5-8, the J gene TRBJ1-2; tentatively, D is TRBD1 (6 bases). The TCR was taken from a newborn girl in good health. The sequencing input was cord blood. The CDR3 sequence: CASRNLRGIGHGYTF. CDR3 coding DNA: TGTGCCAGCAGGAATCTCAGGGGAATCGGCCATGGCTACACCTTC.